What follows describes a single T cell receptor beta chain. The CDR3 length is 15 residues. Germline V gene data show CDR1 as SGHTA and CDR2 as FQGTGA. Trimming pared 0 bases from V and 4 bases from J, leaving 12 bases between. This entry belongs to a study of T cells in Graves' hyperthyroidism and ophthalmopathy. RNA transcripts were the template for amplifying TCR beta CDR3 regions. RT-PCR in the first round (using the HTBI primer set) targeted the TCR CDR3. MiXCR, run by TCRdb on the multiplex PCR reads, gives a single entry per CDR3 protein. Found here are more than 300,000 distinct CDR3 sequences, under 15% of them singletons; the top ten hold less than 10%.

Sequencing was done on a sample of blood. This sequence joins TRBV7-3 and TRBJ1-2; D remains ambiguous. The origin of this receptor is a woman between 18 and 30 years old with Graves' hyperthyroidism. The CDR3 DNA reads TGTGCCAGCAGCTTAACCACCCGACTTTGCTATGGCTACACCTTC. Protein: CASSLTTRLCYGYTF.